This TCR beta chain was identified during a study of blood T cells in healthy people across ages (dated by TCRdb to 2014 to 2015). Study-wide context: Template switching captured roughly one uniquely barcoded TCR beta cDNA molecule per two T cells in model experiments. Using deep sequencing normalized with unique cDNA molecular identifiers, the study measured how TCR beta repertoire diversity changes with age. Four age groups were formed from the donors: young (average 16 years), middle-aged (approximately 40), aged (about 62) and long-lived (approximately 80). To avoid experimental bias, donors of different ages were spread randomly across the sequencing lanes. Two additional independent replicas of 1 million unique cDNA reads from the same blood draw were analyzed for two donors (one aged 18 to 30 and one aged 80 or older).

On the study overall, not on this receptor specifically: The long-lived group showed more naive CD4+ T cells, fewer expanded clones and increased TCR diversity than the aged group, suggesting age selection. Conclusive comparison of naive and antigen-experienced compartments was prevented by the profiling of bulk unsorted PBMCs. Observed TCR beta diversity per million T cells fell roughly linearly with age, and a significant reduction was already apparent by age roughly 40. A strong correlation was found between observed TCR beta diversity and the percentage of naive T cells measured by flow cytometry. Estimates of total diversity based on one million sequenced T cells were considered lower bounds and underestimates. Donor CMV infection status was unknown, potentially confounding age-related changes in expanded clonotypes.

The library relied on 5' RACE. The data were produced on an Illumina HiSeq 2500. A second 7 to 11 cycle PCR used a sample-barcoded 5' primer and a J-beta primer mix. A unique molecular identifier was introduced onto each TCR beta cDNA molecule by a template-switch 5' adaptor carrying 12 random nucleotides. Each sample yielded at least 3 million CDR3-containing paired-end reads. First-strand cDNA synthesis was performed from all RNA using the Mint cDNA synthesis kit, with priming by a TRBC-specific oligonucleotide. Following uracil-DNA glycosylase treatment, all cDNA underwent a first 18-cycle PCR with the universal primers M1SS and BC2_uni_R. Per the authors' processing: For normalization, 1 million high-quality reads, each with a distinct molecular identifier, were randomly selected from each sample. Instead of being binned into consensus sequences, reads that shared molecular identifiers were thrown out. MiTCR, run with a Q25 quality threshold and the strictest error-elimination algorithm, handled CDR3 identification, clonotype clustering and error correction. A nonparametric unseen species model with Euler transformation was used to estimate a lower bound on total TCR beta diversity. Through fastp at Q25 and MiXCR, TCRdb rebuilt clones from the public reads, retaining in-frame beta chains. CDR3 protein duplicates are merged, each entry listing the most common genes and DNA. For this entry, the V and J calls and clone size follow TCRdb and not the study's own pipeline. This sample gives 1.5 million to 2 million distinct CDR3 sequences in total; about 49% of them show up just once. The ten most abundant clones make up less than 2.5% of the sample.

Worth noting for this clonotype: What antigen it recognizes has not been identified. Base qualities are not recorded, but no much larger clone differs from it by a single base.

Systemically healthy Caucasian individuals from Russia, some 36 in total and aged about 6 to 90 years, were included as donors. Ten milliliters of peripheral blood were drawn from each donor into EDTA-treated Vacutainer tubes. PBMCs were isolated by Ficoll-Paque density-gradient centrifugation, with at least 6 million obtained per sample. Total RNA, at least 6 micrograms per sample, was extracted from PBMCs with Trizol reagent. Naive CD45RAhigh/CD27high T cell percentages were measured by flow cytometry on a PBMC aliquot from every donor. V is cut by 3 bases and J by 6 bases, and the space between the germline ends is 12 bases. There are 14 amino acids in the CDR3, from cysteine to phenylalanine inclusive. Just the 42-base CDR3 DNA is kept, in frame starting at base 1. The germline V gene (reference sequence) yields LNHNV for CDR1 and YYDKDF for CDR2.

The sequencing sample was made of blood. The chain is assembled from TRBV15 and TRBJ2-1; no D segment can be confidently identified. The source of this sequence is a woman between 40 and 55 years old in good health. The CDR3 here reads CATSSHGRVNEQFF. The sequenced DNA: TGTGCCACCAGCAGCCACGGTCGGGTCAATGAGCAGTTCTTC.